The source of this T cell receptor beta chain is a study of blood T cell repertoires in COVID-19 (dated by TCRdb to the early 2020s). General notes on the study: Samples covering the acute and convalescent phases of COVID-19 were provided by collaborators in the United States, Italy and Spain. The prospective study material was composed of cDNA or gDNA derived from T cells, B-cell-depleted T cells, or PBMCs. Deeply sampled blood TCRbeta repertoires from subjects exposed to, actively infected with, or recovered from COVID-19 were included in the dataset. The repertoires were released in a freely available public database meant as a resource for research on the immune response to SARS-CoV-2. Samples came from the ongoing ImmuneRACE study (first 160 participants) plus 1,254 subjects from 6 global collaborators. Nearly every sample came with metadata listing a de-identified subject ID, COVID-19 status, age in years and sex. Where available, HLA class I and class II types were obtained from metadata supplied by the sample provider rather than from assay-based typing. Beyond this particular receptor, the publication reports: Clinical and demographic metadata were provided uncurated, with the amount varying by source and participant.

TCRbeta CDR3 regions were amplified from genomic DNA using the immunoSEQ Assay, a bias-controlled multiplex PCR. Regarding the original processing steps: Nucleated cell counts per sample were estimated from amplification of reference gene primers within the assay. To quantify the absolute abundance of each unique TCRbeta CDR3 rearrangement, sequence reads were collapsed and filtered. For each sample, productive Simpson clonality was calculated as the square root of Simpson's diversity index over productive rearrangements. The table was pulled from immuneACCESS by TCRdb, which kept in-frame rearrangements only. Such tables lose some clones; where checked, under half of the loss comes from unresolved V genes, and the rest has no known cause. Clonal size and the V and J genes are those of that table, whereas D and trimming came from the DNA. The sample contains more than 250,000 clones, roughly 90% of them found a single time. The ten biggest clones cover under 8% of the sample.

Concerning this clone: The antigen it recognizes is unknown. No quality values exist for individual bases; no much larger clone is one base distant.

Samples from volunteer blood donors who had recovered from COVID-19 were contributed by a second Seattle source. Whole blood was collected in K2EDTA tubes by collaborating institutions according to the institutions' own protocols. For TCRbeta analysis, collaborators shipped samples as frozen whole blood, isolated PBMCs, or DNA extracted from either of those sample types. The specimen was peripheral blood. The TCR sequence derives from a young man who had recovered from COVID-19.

The CDR3 reads as follows: CASSLQAGELFF. The nucleotide sequence is TGTGCCAGCAGCTTGCAGGCCGGGGAGCTGTTTTTT. The chain was built from TRBV5-8 and TRBJ2-2; the D gene is not confidently resolved. The CDR3 spans 12 residues, from the cysteine through the phenylalanine. This entry keeps only the CDR3 DNA: 36 bases, framed from base 1. The germline V gene specifies SGHTS as CDR1 and YDEGEE as CDR2. V is shortened by 1 base, J by 6 bases, and the region joining them spans 4 bases.